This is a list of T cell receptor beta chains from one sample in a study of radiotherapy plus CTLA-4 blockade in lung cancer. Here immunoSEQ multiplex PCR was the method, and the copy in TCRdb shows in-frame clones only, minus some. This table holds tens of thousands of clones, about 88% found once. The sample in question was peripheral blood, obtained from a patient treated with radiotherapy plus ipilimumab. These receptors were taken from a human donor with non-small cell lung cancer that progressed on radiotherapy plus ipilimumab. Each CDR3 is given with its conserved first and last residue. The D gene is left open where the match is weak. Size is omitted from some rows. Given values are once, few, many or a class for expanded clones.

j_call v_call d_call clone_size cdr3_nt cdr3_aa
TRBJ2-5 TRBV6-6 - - TGTGCCAGCCCCCCTAGGAAAGCTTACCAAGAGACCCAGTACTTC CASPPRKAYQETQYF
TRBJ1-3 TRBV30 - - TGTGCCTGGAGGGGGAGCTCGGACACCATATATTTT CAWRGSSDTIYF
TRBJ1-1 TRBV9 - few TGTGCCAGCAGCCCTACTGGGGGGAGCACTGAAGCTTTCTTT CASSPTGGSTEAFF
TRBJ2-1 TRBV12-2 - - - CASRLTVGMGNEQFF
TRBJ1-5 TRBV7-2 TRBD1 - TGTGCCAGCAGCCCAACAGGGGGGGGCAATCAGCCCCAGCATTTT CASSPTGGGNQPQHF
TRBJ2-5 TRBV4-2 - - TGTGCCAGCAGCCAAGATCTAGCGCTCGGCACCCAGACCCAGTACTTC CASSQDLALGTQTQYF
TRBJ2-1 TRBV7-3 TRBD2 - TGTGCCAGCAGCCCTCCCGGACTAGCGGGGTCTGGTGAGCAGTTCTTC CASSPPGLAGSGEQFF
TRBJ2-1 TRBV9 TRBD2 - TGTGCCAGCTCCGGACTAGCGGGGCGCAATGAGCAGTTCTTC CASSGLAGRNEQFF
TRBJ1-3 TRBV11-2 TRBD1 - TGTGCCAGCAGCTTAGTCCTACAGGGGACTGGAAACACCATATATTTT CASSLVLQGTGNTIYF
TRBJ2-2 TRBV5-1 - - TGCGCCAGCAGCTTCTGGAACACCGGGGAGCTGTTTTTT CASSFWNTGELFF
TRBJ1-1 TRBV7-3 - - TGTGCCAGCAGCTCCTGGGGCAACACTGAAGCTTTCTTT CASSSWGNTEAFF
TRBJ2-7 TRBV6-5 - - TGTGCCAGCAGTTACCCCAGACTAGAACTCTCCTACGAGCAGTACTTC CASSYPRLELSYEQYF
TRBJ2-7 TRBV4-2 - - TGTGCCAGCAGCCAAGAAGGATCGTCCTACGAGCAGTACTTC CASSQEGSSYEQYF
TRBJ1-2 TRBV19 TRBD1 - TGTGCCAGTAGGGGACAGGGCGGCTATGGCTACACCTTC CASRGQGGYGYTF
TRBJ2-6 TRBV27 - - TGTGCCAGCAGTTTAGGTCCTGCCCCTGGGGCCAACGTCCTGACTTTC CASSLGPAPGANVLTF
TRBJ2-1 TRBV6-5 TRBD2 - TGTGCCAGCTCGATCAGCCGGGGGGATGAGCAGTTCTTC CASSISRGDEQFF
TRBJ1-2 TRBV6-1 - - TGTGCCAGCAGTGATTGGACAAACCTCTATGGCTACACCTTC CASSDWTNLYGYTF
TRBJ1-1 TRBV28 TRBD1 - TGTGCCAGCAGGCGGGACAGGGGGCAGACTGAAGCTTTCTTT CASRRDRGQTEAFF
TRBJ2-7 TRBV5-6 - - TGTGCCAGCAGCTCATACTACGAGCAGTACTTC CASSSYYEQYF
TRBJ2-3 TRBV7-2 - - TGTGCCAGCAGCTTAGCCCCGACCCCGGGGACGCAGTATTTT CASSLAPTPGTQYF
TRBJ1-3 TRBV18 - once TGTGCCAGTCGGGCAACAGGGTTATCCGGAAACACCATATATTTT CASRATGLSGNTIYF
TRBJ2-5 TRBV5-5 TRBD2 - TGTGCCAGCAGCTACGGGACTAGCGGGACGGGGTGGGAGACCCAGTACTTC CASSYGTSGTGWETQYF
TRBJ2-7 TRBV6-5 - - TGTGCCAGCAGTAGGACGGTCTACGAGCAGTACTTC CASSRTVYEQYF
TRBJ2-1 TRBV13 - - TGTGCCAGCAGCTTAGGGACAGGTCGGTCCTACAATGAGCAGTTCTTC CASSLGTGRSYNEQFF
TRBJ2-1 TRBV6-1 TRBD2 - TGTGCCAGCAGTGAAGGGTCTAGCGGGGCCCCTGGGGGGTTCTTC CASSEGSSGAPGGFF
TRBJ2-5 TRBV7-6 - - TGTGCCAGCAGCTTCTCGGGACAAGAGACCCAGTACTTC CASSFSGQETQYF
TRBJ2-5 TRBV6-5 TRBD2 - TGTGCCAGCAGCCCCTTCTGGGGAGGGGAGACCCAGTACTTC CASSPFWGGETQYF
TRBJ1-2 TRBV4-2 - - TGTGCCAGCAGCCAAGAGGAAAAACTATATGGCTACACCTTC CASSQEEKLYGYTF
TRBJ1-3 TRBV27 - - TGTGCCAGCAGTTTAAGATCCGGAAACACCATATATTTT CASSLRSGNTIYF
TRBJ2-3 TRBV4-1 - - TGCGCCAGCAGCCAAAGGTCCGGGGGCTCCACAGATACGCAGTATTTT CASSQRSGGSTDTQYF
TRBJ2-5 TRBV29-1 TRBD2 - TGCAGCGGGCGGGAGGCCGAGGAGACCCAGTACTTC CSGREAEETQYF
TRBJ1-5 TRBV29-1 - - TGCAGCGTGGGGCGTGGGATAGATCAGCCCCAGCATTTT CSVGRGIDQPQHF
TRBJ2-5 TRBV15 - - TGTGCCACCAGCCAACAGAGGGGAGAGACCCAGTACTTC CATSQQRGETQYF
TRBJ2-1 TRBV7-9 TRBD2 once TGTGCCAGCAGCTTAAAGTACGGGACTAGTATTATTGAGCAGTTCTTC CASSLKYGTSIIEQFF
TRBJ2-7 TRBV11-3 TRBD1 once TGTGCCAGCAGCTTAAGGACAGGGTCATCCTACGAGCAGTACTTC CASSLRTGSSYEQYF
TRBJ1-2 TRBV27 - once TGTGCCAGCAGTTTATCTGGGGGGCTTGGCTATGGCTACACCTTC CASSLSGGLGYGYTF
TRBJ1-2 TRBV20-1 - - TGCAGTGCTCGAATCGGCTATGGCTACACCTTC CSARIGYGYTF
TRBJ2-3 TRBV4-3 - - TGCGCCAGCAGCCAAGAATACGGACCAATAGATACGCAGTATTTT CASSQEYGPIDTQYF
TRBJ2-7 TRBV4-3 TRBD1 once TGCGCCAGCAGCCGGGACAGGGTCAGCCTTTACGAGCAGTACTTC CASSRDRVSLYEQYF
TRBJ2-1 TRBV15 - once TGTGCCACCAGCACTACGATCAATGAGCAGTTCTTC CATSTTINEQFF
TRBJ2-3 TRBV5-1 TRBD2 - TGCGCCAGCAGCCCCGTTGGCGGGGGGGCCACAGATACGCAGTATTTT CASSPVGGGATDTQYF
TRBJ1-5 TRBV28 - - TGTGCCAGCAGTTTTTCCCAGGGCTACAATCAGCCCCAGCATTTT CASSFSQGYNQPQHF
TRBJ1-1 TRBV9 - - TGTGCCAGCGACCCATCGGACGGCAAAAAAGCTTTCTTT CASDPSDGKKAFF
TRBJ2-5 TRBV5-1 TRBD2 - TGCGCCAGCAGCTTGGGACTAGCGGAACAAGAGACCCAGTACTTC CASSLGLAEQETQYF
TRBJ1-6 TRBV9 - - TGTGCCAGCAGCATGACAGGTCTCTATAATTCACCCCTCCACTTT CASSMTGLYNSPLHF
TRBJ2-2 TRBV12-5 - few TGTGCTAGTGGTTTGCCGACCACCGGGGAGCTGTTTTTT CASGLPTTGELFF
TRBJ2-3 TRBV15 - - TGTGCCACCAGCAGAGATTCTTATACGCAGTATTTT CATSRDSYTQYF
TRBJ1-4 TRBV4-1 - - TGCGCCAGCAGCCAAGATTATGAGACTAATGAAAAACTGTTTTTT CASSQDYETNEKLFF
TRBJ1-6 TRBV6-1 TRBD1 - TGTGCCAGCAGTGAATCGGGACAGGGATATTCACCCCTCCACTTT CASSESGQGYSPLHF
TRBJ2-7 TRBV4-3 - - TGCGCCAGCAGCCAAACTAGCACATCCTACGAGCAGTACTTC CASSQTSTSYEQYF
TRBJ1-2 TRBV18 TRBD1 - TGTGCCAGCTCACCACCGGAGAGGGGACAGGGAGGAGGCTACTATGGCTACACCTTC CASSPPERGQGGGYYGYTF
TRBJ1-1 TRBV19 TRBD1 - TGTGCCAGTAGTGCCTCAACAGGGGGGAACACTGAAGCTTTCTTT CASSASTGGNTEAFF
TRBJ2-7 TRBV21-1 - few TGTGCCAGCAGCAAGACGGCTAGCGGGAACTACGAGCAGTACTTC CASSKTASGNYEQYF
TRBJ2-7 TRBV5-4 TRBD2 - TGTGCCAGCAGTCTTGGGGGGACTAGCGGGACCTACGAGCAGTACTTC CASSLGGTSGTYEQYF
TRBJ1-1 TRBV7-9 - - TGTGCCAGCAGCTTAGGCGTGGGGAACACTGAAGCTTTCTTT CASSLGVGNTEAFF
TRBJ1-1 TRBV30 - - TGTGCCTGGAGTCCAGGGGTTGGGGACACTGAAGCTTTCTTT CAWSPGVGDTEAFF
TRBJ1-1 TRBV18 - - TGTGCCAGCTCAACAGAAATGAACACTGAAGCTTTCTTT CASSTEMNTEAFF
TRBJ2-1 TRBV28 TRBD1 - TGTGCCAGCAGCCAACCCGGACAGGTACCCTACAATGAGCAGTTCTTC CASSQPGQVPYNEQFF
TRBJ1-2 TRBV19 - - TGTGCCAGTAGTCCTTCGGGACATTATGGCTACACCTTC CASSPSGHYGYTF
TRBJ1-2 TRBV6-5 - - TGTGCCAGCAGTTGGGGACACTCGAGCTATGGCTACACCTTC CASSWGHSSYGYTF